These T cell receptor beta chains were read from a single sample in a study of blood T cell repertoires in COVID-19. Data came from immunoSEQ multiplex PCR; TCRdb stores just in-frame clones and leaves some out. The sample has around 160,000 clones, about 90% seen once. Sequenced input: PBMCs or T cells enriched from blood (not recorded which). The source of these receptors is a woman aged 40 to 50 who had been exposed to COVID-19. The CDR3 runs from the conserved cysteine through the conserved F or W. D genes are given only for firm matches. Size values are once, few and many counts, or a class for expanded clones, and some rows have none.

TRBV5-1	TRBJ1-4	TRBD1	.	17	TGCGCCAGCAGCTCCCGGGACAGGGGGCGCGGGAATGAAAAACTGTTTTTT	CASSSRDRGRGNEKLFF
TRBV28	TRBJ1-1	.	.	11	TGTGCCAGCCGACAGAACACTGAAGCTTTCTTT	CASRQNTEAFF
TRBV5-1	TRBJ1-1	TRBD1	.	15	TGCGCCAGCAGCCCTCCAGGGGGCGTAAGTACTGAAGCTTTCTTT	CASSPPGGVSTEAFF
TRBV28	TRBJ1-4	.	.	12	TGTGCCAGCACTAACAGGGATGAAAAACTGTTTTTT	CASTNRDEKLFF
TRBV11-3	TRBJ2-7	TRBD1	.	13	TGTGCCAGCAGCTTAGATGGGGGACAGCAGCAGTACTTC	CASSLDGGQQQYF
TRBV28	TRBJ1-2	.	once	14	TGTGCCAGCAGTAAATCGACAGTCGGCTATGGCTACACCTTC	CASSKSTVGYGYTF
TRBV5-5	TRBJ2-2	.	.	15	TGTGCCAGCAGCCCCCGGGACTTCAACACCGGGGAGCTGTTTTTT	CASSPRDFNTGELFF
TRBV27	TRBJ2-7	.	.	15	TGTGCCAGCAGGGGGTGGGGAGGAAACTCCTACGAGCAGTACTTC	CASRGWGGNSYEQYF
TRBV5-1	TRBJ1-3	TRBD1	few	14	TGCGCCAGCAGCCCGGGACAGGGGGGAAACACCATATATTTT	CASSPGQGGNTIYF
TRBV4-1	TRBJ1-5	.	.	16	TGCGCCAGCAGCCAAATAGGCAGGAATAGCAATCAGCCCCAGCATTTT	CASSQIGRNSNQPQHF
TRBV6-5	TRBJ1-1	TRBD1	.	15	TGTGCCAGCAGTTACAGGGGGACAGTCAACACTGAAGCTTTCTTT	CASSYRGTVNTEAFF
TRBV12-3/TRBV12-4	TRBJ2-7	.	once	13	TGTGCCAGCAGTGGGACTCAATTTTACGAGCAGTACTTC	CASSGTQFYEQYF
TRBV10-3	TRBJ1-1	.	few	14	TGTGCCATCAGTGACAACAGGGCAGGGACTGAAGCTTTCTTT	CAISDNRAGTEAFF
TRBV4-3	TRBJ1-1	.	.	14	TGCGCCAGCAGCCCGATAGCCGGGAACACTGAAGCTTTCTTT	CASSPIAGNTEAFF
TRBV11-2	TRBJ2-3	.	medium-sized	19	TGTGCCAGCAGCGGCAGGACGACCGTAGGGGTTACTAGCACAGATACGCAGTATTTT	CASSGRTTVGVTSTDTQYF
TRBV10-3	TRBJ1-6	TRBD1	.	14	TGTGCCATCAGGGGGACAGGGGAGTACCCTCCCCTCCACTTT	CAIRGTGEYPPLHF
TRBV7-8	TRBJ1-4	.	.	16	TGTGCCAGCAGCTTAGAATCTGCGGTAAATGGTGAAAAACTGTTTTTT	CASSLESAVNGEKLFF
TRBV11-2	TRBJ1-1	TRBD1	.	18	TGTGCCAGCAGCTTAGGACCGGGACAGGGCGCTGGAAGGTCGGTAGCTTTCTTT	CASSLGPGQGAGRSVAFF
TRBV29-1	TRBJ2-3	TRBD1	.	18	TGCAGCGTTGGGTCCCTCCGCGCCGGGACAGGGAGCACAGATACGCAGTATTTT	CSVGSLRAGTGSTDTQYF
TRBV5-1	TRBJ2-7	TRBD2	.	14	TGCGCCAGCAGCTGGGCGGGGGGGTACTACGAGCAGTACTTC	CASSWAGGYYEQYF
TRBV19	TRBJ1-2	TRBD1	.	13	TGTGCCAGTAGCGACAGGGGGTTTCCCGGCTACACCTTC	CASSDRGFPGYTF
TRBV7-9	TRBJ1-5	.	.	14	TGTGCCAGCAGCTCCTCGGGGGGGGATCAGCCCCAGCATTTT	CASSSSGGDQPQHF
TRBV4-3	TRBJ1-3	.	.	16	TGCGCCAGCAGCCAAGATTCGGGGGGGCTAGGAAACACCATATATTTT	CASSQDSGGLGNTIYF
TRBV27	TRBJ2-7	TRBD2	.	17	TGTGCCAGCAGCAAACTAGCGGGAGGGTCTCACATGGACGAGCAGTACTTC	CASSKLAGGSHMDEQYF
TRBV28	TRBJ1-1	TRBD1	.	15	TGTGCCAGCAGTTCTTTTACAGGGGGTTGGTTTGAAGCTTTCTTT	CASSSFTGGWFEAFF
TRBV6-5	TRBJ2-7	TRBD2	.	15	TGTGCCAGCACATTTGAACTAGCGGACTCCTACGAGCAGTACTTC	CASTFELADSYEQYF
TRBV5-1	TRBJ1-2	.	once	13	TGCGCCAGCAGCTTGGGACAGGACTATGGCTACACCTTC	CASSLGQDYGYTF
TRBV9	TRBJ2-3	.	.	17	TGTGCCAGCAGCGTAGGACCCTCCCGGGGAGGAACAGATACGCAGTATTTT	CASSVGPSRGGTDTQYF
TRBV5-1	TRBJ2-5	.	.	14	TGCGCAGGGAGAACGGGCCCAGCGAGCGAGACCCAGTACTTC	CAGRTGPASETQYF